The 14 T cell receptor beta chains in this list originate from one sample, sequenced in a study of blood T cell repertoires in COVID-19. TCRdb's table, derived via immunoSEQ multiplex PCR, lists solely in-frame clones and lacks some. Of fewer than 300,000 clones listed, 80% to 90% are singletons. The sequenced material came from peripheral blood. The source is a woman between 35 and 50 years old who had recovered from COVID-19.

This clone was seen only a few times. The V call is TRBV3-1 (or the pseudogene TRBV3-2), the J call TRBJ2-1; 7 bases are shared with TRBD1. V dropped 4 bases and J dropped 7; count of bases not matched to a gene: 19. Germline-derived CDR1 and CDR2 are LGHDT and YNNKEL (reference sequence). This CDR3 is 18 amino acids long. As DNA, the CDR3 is TGTGCCAGCAGCCCCCGGAAACGGACAGGCCGGGTGGTAAATGAGCAGTTCTTC. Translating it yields CASSPRKRTGRVVNEQFF.

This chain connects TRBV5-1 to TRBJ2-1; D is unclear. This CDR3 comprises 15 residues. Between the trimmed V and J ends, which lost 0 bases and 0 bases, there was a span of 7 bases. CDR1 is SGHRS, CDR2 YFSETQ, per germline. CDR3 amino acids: CASSLVPGSYNEQFF. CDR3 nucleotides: TGCGCCAGCAGCTTGGTTCCCGGCTCCTACAATGAGCAGTTCTTC.

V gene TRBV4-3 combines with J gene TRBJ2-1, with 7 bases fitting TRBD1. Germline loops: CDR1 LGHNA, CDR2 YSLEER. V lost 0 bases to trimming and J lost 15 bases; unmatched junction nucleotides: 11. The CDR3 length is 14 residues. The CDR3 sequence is CASSQDRGPGQWFF. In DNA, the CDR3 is TGCGCCAGCAGCCAAGATAGGGGGCCGGGACAGTGGTTCTTC.

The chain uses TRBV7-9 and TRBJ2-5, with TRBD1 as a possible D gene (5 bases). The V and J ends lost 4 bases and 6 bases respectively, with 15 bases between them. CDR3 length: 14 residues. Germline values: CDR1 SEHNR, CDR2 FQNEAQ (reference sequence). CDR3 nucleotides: TGTGCCAGCAGCTCTCGGCACAGGTTGCAGACCCAGTACTTC. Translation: CASSSRHRLQTQYF.

This CDR3 reads CASSENRGIYGYTF. The CDR3 coding sequence is TGTGCCAGCAGTGAAAACAGGGGAATCTATGGCTACACCTTC. The chain couples TRBV2 to TRBJ1-2; TRBD1 matches at 7 bases. V was pared by 2 bases and J by 4 bases, with 4 bases of the junction left unmatched. The CDR3 runs 14 residues. The germline gives CDR1 SNHLY, CDR2 FYNNEI. Together with reference TRBV2 and TRBJ1-2, the CDR3 gives the full variable domain: EPEVTQTPSHQVTQMGQEVILRCVPISNHLYFYWYRQILGQKVEFLVSFYNNEISEKSEIFDDQFSVERPDGSNFTLKIRSTKLEDSAMYFCASSENRGIYGYTFGSGTRLTVV.

The CDR3 DNA reads as TGTGCCAGCAGCTTATCCGCAGGGGACGATACGCAGTATTTT. It codes for CASSLSAGDDTQYF. This chain joins TRBV11-3 and TRBJ2-3, with D possibly matching TRBD1 (6 bases). This CDR3 has 14 residues. Trimming took 2 bases from V and 6 from J, leaving 12 bases between them. Per germline, CDR1 SGHNT and CDR2 YENEEA.

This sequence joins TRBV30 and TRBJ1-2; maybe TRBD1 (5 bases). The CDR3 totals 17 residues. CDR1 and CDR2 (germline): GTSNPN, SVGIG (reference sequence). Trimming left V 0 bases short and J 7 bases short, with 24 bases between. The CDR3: CAWSVTRGRGTARGYTF. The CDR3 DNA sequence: TGTGCCTGGAGTGTAACCCGGGGACGGGGGACCGCTCGTGGCTACACCTTC.

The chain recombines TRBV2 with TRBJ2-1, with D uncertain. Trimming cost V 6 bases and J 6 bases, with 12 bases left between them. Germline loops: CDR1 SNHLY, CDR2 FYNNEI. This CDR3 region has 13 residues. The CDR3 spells CASSRWLGNEQFF. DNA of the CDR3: TGTGCCAGCAGCAGGTGGCTCGGCAATGAGCAGTTCTTC.

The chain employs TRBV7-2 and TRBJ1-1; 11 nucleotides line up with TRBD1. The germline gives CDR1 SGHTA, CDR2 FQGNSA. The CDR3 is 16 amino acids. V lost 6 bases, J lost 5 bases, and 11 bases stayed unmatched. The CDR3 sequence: CASRHRTGGTGTEAFF. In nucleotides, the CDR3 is TGTGCCAGCAGACACAGGACAGGGGGCACGGGAACTGAAGCTTTCTTT.

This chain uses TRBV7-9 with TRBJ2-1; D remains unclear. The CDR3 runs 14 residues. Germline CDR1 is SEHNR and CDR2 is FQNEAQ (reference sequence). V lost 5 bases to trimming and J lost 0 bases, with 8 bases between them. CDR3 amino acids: CASSTGRSYNEQFF. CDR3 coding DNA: TGTGCCAGCAGCACGGGTCGCTCCTACAATGAGCAGTTCTTC.

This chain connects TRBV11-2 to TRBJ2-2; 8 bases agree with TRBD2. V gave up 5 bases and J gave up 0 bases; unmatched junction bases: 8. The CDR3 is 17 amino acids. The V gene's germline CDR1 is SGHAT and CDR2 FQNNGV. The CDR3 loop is CASSTWTSWANTGELFF. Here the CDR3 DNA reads TGTGCCAGCAGCACCTGGACTAGCTGGGCGAACACCGGGGAGCTGTTTTTT.

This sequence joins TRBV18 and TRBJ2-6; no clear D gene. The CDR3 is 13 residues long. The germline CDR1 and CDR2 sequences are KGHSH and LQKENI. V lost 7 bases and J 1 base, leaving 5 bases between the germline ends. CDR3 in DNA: TGTGCCAGCTGTCCTTCTGGGGCCAACGTCCTGACTTTC. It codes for CASCPSGANVLTF.

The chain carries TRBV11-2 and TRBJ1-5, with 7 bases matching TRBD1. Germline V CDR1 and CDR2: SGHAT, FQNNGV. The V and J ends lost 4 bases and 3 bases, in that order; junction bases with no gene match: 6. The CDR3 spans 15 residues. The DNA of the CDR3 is TGTGCCAGCAGCTCCGCCGGACAGGACAATCAGCCCCAGCATTTT. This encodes CASSSAGQDNQPQHF.

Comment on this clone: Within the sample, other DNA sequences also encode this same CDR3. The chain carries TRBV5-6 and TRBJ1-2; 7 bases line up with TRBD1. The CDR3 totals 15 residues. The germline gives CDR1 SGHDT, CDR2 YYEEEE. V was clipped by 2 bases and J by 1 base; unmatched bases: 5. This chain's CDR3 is CASSLKPGGNYGYTF. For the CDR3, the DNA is TGTGCCAGCAGCTTAAAGCCAGGGGGTAACTATGGCTACACCTTC.